This TCR beta chain came from a study of shared T cell receptors in the human thymus. Using immunoSEQ multiplex PCR, the repertoire was profiled, and TCRdb retains in-frame clones only, with some absent. The profile covers approximately 760,000 clones, with approximately 83% appearing a single time and 0.0095% to 0.013% taken by the ten largest. This sample also belongs to another study, concerning human thymus T cells. That study adds: The sample donors, healthy Finnish infants, were having corrective surgery for congenital heart defects. Thymic resections from corrective heart surgery supplied the tissue. Repertoires sampled from thymus and blood appeared biased in V and J gene usage. Related research found strongly overlapping thymic repertoires in unrelated individuals.

This TCR derives from a girl under three years old with a congenital heart defect. Sequenced material: thymocytes.

The CDR3 here is CASSPPRGSRGYTF. As DNA, the CDR3 is TGTGCCAGCAGTCCCCCCAGGGGGTCTAGGGGCTACACCTTC. The chain couples TRBV28 to TRBJ1-2; 7 bases line up with TRBD1. V trimming: 5 bases; J trimming: 8 bases; junction bases outside the gene matches: 11. Germline V lookup: CDR1 MDHEN, CDR2 SYDVKM. CDR3 length: 14 amino acids.